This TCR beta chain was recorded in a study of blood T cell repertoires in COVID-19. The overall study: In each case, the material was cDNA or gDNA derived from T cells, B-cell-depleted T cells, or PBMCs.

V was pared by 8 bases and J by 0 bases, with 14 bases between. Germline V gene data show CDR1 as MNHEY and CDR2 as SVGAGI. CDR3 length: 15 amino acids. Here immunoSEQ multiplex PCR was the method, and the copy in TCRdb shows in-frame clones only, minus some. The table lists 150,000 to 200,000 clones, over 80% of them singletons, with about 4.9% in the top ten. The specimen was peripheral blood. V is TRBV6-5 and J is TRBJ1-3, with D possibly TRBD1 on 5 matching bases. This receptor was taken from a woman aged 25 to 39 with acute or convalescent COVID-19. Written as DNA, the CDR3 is TGTGCCAGCGGGAAGAGACAGCTCTCTGGAAACACCATATATTTT. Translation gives CASGKRQLSGNTIYF.